One sample yielded the 20 T cell receptor beta chains listed below, sequenced in a study of blood T cell repertoires in COVID-19. TCRdb's copy holds only in-frame clones and misses some; the assay was immunoSEQ multiplex PCR. The repertoire includes fewer than 100,000 clones, over 75% of them detected once, and 3.8% sits in the top ten. The sample comprised peripheral blood. The receptors here all came from a man between 60 and 70 years old with acute or convalescent COVID-19.

This clone appeared a single time. The chain carries TRBV6-5 and TRBJ2-3; D perhaps matches TRBD2 (6 bases). The CDR3 covers 15 residues. Germline V gene data show CDR1 as MNHEY and CDR2 as SVGAGI. V was clipped by 6 bases and J by 0 bases, with 13 bases between them. For the CDR3, the DNA is TGTGCCAGCAGATTCGGCGGGGCTAGCACAGATACGCAGTATTTT. Its protein product is CASRFGGASTDTQYF.

The chain recombines TRBV7-8 with TRBJ2-5; D not resolved. There are 14 residues in the CDR3. V dropped 5 bases and J dropped 5 bases, with 15 bases sitting between them. Germline V gives CDR1 SGHVS, CDR2 FQNEAQ. Written as DNA, the CDR3 is TGTGCCAGCAGCCCCAACCGGGTCCGGGAGACCCAGTACTTC. Protein sequence: CASSPNRVRETQYF.

The rearrangement links TRBV4-3 to TRBJ1-2; TRBD1 agrees at 9 bases. Per germline, CDR1 LGHNA and CDR2 YSLEER. Losses at the gene ends were 0 bases for V and 13 bases for J; bases not matched to a gene: 3. The CDR3 spans 12 residues. This chain's CDR3 is CASSQDGQGCTF. The DNA of the CDR3 is TGCGCCAGCAGCCAAGACGGACAGGGGTGCACCTTC.

J is TRBJ2-1 and V is TRBV15, with D perhaps matching TRBD2 (5 bases). CDR3 length equals 15 residues. Germline assignment: CDR1 LNHNV and CDR2 YYDKDF (reference sequence). V was clipped by 1 base and J by 3 bases, with 10 bases between them. CDR3 sequence: CATSRGGRIYNEQFF. Here the CDR3 DNA reads TGTGCCACCAGCAGAGGAGGGAGAATCTACAATGAGCAGTTCTTC.

This chain uses TRBV21-1 with TRBJ1-6; the table assigns TRBD1, which was not confirmed against the DNA. TRBV21-1 is a documented pseudogene. The CDR3 is 17 amino acids. The CDR3 coding sequence is TGTGCCAGCATCGATTACAGGGGTAGCTCCTATAATTCACCCCTCCACTTT. This translates into CASIDYRGSSYNSPLHF.

The CDR3, as DNA: TGTGCCAGCAGTGAATATATAGCGGGGGGGACAGATACGCAGTATTTT. Encoded protein: CASSEYIAGGTDTQYF. The chain has TRBV6-1 and TRBJ2-3; 11 bases are shared with TRBD2. Unmatched junction bases numbered 4, after V lost 2 bases and J lost 3 bases. The CDR3 has 16 residues. Germline loops: CDR1 MNHNS, CDR2 SASEGT.

The V call is TRBV2, the J call TRBJ2-7; D perhaps matches TRBD1 (5 bases). Trimming stripped 8 bases from V and 7 bases from J, with 12 bases between. Germline lookup yields CDR1 SNHLY and CDR2 FYNNEI. The CDR3 is 11 residues long. The CDR3 reads CASQDTGEQYF. Written as DNA, the CDR3 is TGTGCCAGCCAGGACACCGGGGAGCAGTACTTC.

This chain connects TRBV5-1 to TRBJ2-7, with 10 positions matching TRBD1. V shed 5 bases, J shed 6 bases, and the junction held 5 bases outside the gene matches. The CDR3 has 13 amino acids. CDR1 and CDR2 from the germline V gene are SGHRS and YFSETQ. The CDR3 DNA sequence: TGCGCCAGCAGTCCGGGGACAGGGGCCGAGCAGTACTTC. Protein sequence: CASSPGTGAEQYF.

The chain links TRBV5-4 to TRBJ1-4, with TRBD1 identical over 7 bases. V lost 3 bases, J lost 6 bases, and 11 bases stayed unmatched. In germline, CDR1 is SGHNT, CDR2 YYREEE (reference sequence). The CDR3 has 16 residues. The CDR3, as DNA: TGTGCCAGCAGCTCCGGACAGGACAGAGGGGATGAAAAACTGTTTTTT. Translating gives CASSSGQDRGDEKLFF. Looking up the rest from reference TRBV5-4 and TRBJ1-4 gives the full variable domain: ETGVTQSPTHLIKTRGQQVTLRCSSQSGHNTVSWYQQALGQGPQFIFQYYREEENGRGNFPPRFSGLQFPNYSSELNVNALELDDSALYLCASSSGQDRGDEKLFFGSGTQLSVL.

The chain couples TRBV30 to TRBJ1-6, with a possible D match to TRBD1 (6 bases). There are 15 residues in the CDR3. The germline V and J ends were trimmed by 5 bases and 3 bases, with 14 bases remaining between them. Per germline, CDR1 GTSNPN and CDR2 SVGIG (reference sequence). The CDR3 region has the DNA TGTGCCTGGTCAACCGGGACATTCTATAATTCACCCCTCCACTTT. Translating it yields CAWSTGTFYNSPLHF. Full variable domain (remainder filled in from reference TRBV30 and TRBJ1-6): SQTIHQWPATLVQPVGSPLSLECTVEGTSNPNLYWYRQAAGRGLQLLFYSVGIGQISSEVPQNLSASRPQDRQFILSSKKLLLSDSGFYLCAWSTGTFYNSPLHFGNGTRLTVT.

The V and J genes are TRBV10-3 and TRBJ2-2, with D tentatively TRBD1 (6 bases). The CDR3 is made up of 16 amino acids. CDR1 is ENHRY, CDR2 SYGVKD, per germline. Trimming shortened V by 6 bases and J by 4 bases, and 18 bases separated the two germline ends. The CDR3 here is CAIRDTTGQFTGELFF. CDR3 nucleotides: TGTGCCATCAGGGACACCACTGGACAGTTCACCGGGGAGCTGTTTTTT.

The genes are TRBV29-1 and TRBJ2-3; D not resolved. Germline V gene lookup returns CDR1 SQVTM and CDR2 ANQGSEA. This CDR3 has 14 amino acids. Trimming took off 5 bases at V and 2 bases at J, with 14 bases between the two ends. CDR3 nucleotides: TGCAGCGTTCCAGGCTTACTTCACACAGATACGCAGTATTTT. Amino acids: CSVPGLLHTDTQYF.

The V call is TRBV18, the J call TRBJ1-6; TRBD1 agrees at 8 bases. Germline CDR1 is KGHSH and CDR2 is LQKENI. The CDR3 sequence is 14 residues long. V was pared by 3 bases and J by 11 bases, with 6 bases of the junction left unmatched. CDR3 sequence (DNA): TGTGCCAGCTCACCTGGACAGGGCGGAGCACCCCTCCACTTT. As protein: CASSPGQGGAPLHF.

This clone has only a few counts. J is TRBJ2-7 and V is TRBV7-2; D possibly corresponds to TRBD1 (5 bases). Trimming stripped 4 bases from V and 0 bases from J, with 10 bases between. The CDR3 contains 14 residues. CDR1 is SGHTA and CDR2 is FQGNSA in the germline V gene. Written as DNA, the CDR3 is TGTGCCAGCAGCTCCAGGGTTCTCTCCTACGAGCAGTACTTC. The encoded protein is CASSSRVLSYEQYF.

CDR3 region: CASRLGGGAGDTQYF. The CDR3 coding sequence is TGTGCCAGCCGGCTAGGCGGGGGGGCTGGAGATACGCAGTATTTT. V usage is TRBV2 and J usage is TRBJ2-3; 9 bases map to TRBD2. The CDR3 is 15 residues long. V lost 8 bases, J lost 5 bases, and 11 bases stayed unmatched. Per germline, CDR1 SNHLY and CDR2 FYNNEI.

V gene TRBV11-2 combines with J gene TRBJ2-1, with 12 positions matching TRBD2. The CDR3 is 16 residues long. The J segment lost 4 bases and the V segment lost 4 bases, leaving 5 bases of the junction unmatched. Germline V gives CDR1 SGHAT, CDR2 FQNNGV. CDR3 sequence: CASSSRTSGVYNEQFF. The CDR3 region has the DNA TGTGCCAGCAGCTCGCGGACTAGCGGGGTGTACAATGAGCAGTTCTTC. Filled out from reference TRBV11-2 and TRBJ2-1, the complete variable domain reads EAGVAQSPRYKIIEKRQSVAFWCNPISGHATLYWYQQILGQGPKLLIQFQNNGVVDDSQLPKDRFSAERLKGVDSTLKIQPAKLEDSAVYLCASSSRTSGVYNEQFFGPGTRLTVL.

This chain links TRBV9 with TRBJ1-6; D not certain. Germline CDR1 SGDLS, CDR2 YYNGEE. This CDR3 spans 17 amino acids. Trimming shortened V by 0 bases and J by 7 bases, and 17 bases separated the two germline ends. The CDR3 loop is CASSVESGGPLNSPLHF. The DNA for the CDR3 is TGTGCCAGCAGCGTAGAATCGGGAGGGCCGCTAAATTCACCCCTCCACTTT.

The V and J genes are TRBV6-5 and TRBJ1-4; 9 bases are shared with TRBD1. J lost 8 bases, V lost 6 bases, and 7 bases had no gene match. The CDR3 runs 14 residues. Germline V gene lookup returns CDR1 MNHEY and CDR2 SVGAGI. DNA of the CDR3: TGTGCCAGCAGCCCGACAGGGGGTTTGGAAAAACTGTTTTTT. It codes for CASSPTGGLEKLFF.

The V call is TRBV7-8, the J call TRBJ2-5; 7 bases are shared with TRBD2. The germline gives CDR1 SGHVS, CDR2 FQNEAQ. This CDR3 has 17 amino acids. V was pared by 4 bases and J by 2 bases, with 13 bases of the junction left unmatched. The CDR3 is CASSSDFGWGGQETQYF. The DNA of the CDR3 is TGTGCCAGCAGCTCGGACTTCGGTTGGGGGGGGCAAGAGACCCAGTACTTC.

This chain joins TRBV9 and TRBJ2-7; TRBD2 matches 8 bases. Germline V gene sequence: CDR1 SGDLS, CDR2 YYNGEE. V dropped 0 bases and J dropped 2; count of bases not matched to a gene: 1. This CDR3 is built from 14 residues. The CDR3 nucleotides are TGTGCCAGCAGCGTAGCGGGAGGGACCTACGAGCAGTACTTC. It translates to CASSVAGGTYEQYF.